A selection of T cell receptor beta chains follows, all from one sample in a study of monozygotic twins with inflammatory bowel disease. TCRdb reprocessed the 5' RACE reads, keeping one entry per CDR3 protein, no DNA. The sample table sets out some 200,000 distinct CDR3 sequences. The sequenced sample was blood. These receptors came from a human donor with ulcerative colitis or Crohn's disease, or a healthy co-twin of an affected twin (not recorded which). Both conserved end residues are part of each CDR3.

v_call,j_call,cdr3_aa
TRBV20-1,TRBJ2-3,CSAPLAAADTQYF
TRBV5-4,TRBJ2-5,CASSSSIETQYF
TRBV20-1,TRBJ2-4,CSAALRLVLGNIQYF
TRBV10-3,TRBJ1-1,CAIGQHDAEAFF
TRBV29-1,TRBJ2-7,CSGGQGNSYEQYF
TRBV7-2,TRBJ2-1,CASSRARDTYNEQFF
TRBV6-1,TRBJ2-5,CASSDPTGVQETQYF
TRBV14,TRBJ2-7,CASSQGAGPLYEQYF
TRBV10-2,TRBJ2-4,CASIAKNIQYF
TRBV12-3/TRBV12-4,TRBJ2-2,CASSLGATGELFF
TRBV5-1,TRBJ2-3,CASSLTQLDTQYF
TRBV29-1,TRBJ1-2,CSVEVQPNYGYTF
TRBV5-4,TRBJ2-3,CASSYRGGGGGTQYF
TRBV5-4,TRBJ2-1,CASSLVYGTGVLQFF
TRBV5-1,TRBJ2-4,CASSDGWNIQYF
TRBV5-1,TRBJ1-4,CASQQGPTNEKLFF
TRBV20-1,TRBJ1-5,CSALPETTLDHQPQHF